This is a list of T cell receptor beta chains from one sample in a study of T cell changes during pregnancy in multiple sclerosis. TCRdb's copy holds only in-frame clones and misses some; the assay was immunoSEQ multiplex PCR. The data contain tens of thousands of clones, more than 85% of them singletons. Sequencing was performed on peripheral blood, taken before pregnancy. These receptors all come from a female donor with multiple sclerosis, enrolled in a pregnancy study. CDR3s include the opening cysteine and the closing phenylalanine or tryptophan. Rows may omit the clone size; those that give it use once, few, many or a size class.

NA,TRBV10-3,CAISDSGDHYEQYF
NA,TRBV30,CAWSPSGTDTQYF
NA,TRBV28,CASSRGQTNTGELFF
NA,TRBV19,CASSPGTSGYGYEQYF
NA,TRBV11-2,CASSAGQGAFNQPQHF
few,TRBV19,CASSTRDSKNQPQHF
NA,TRBV6-1,CASSPQGGDGYTF
NA,TRBV5-6,CATQGISARGGEQFF
NA,TRBV2,CASSDTGARDSPLHF
NA,TRBV9,CASSSLISGRRGQFF
NA,TRBV18,CASSPGPGEFTDTQYF
NA,TRBV6-1,CASSEVAGTPNYGYTF
NA,TRBV19,CASSESPQETQYF
once,TRBV5-1,CASSSGLAGGGTGELFF
NA,TRBV7-2,CASSSRTGVEKLFF
once,TRBV9,CASSVAGVNEQFF
NA,TRBV7-6,CASSSVAFPGGELFF
NA,TRBV6-6,CASSYSMGQGASGYTF
NA,TRBV4-2,CASSQGVEGNQPQHF
NA,TRBV6-5,CASSSRGQGAEGYTF
NA,TRBV6-5,CASSYGVSGNTIYF
once,TRBV7-2,CASSFQGNTQYF
NA,TRBV5-1,CAGGDGVSGAFF
NA,TRBV5-1,CASGWRSGSADTQYF
once,TRBV19,CASSLPDRVYEQYF
NA,TRBV4-1,CASSQATIPSFQFF
NA,TRBV27,CASRGGNRGQPQHF
NA,TRBV30,CAWRGLANYNEQFF
once,TRBV4-3,CASSPGTGGGTEAFF
NA,TRBV5-6,CASSLPQGMNTEAFF
NA,TRBV7-9,CASSSSGSGDEQYF
NA,TRBV4-2,CASSQDRGYGYPEAFF
NA,TRBV9,CASSVAPPRGTGNTIYF
few,TRBV6-4,CASSLSWNTGELFF
NA,TRBV7-9,CASSPTMNTEAFF
NA,TRBV30,CAWTPGFGRAGGDTEAFF
NA,TRBV7-9,CASTRDRGQNTEAFF
NA,TRBV9,CASSVGSTSGGTEQFF
few,TRBV30,CAWSAGQGFDNEQFF
few,TRBV5-1,CASSLDSESEAFF
NA,TRBV6-6,CASRNTGDADEQYF
once,TRBV7-2,CASSLGMGLVGFEQYF
NA,TRBV19,CASASGEYQETQYF
NA,TRBV4-3,CASSQELGRSNEKLFF
once,TRBV6-5,CASSTPGQGTYEQYF
NA,TRBV7-9,CASSIRDSSYEQYF
NA,TRBV18,CASSPIRLAEMTDTQYF
few,TRBV5-1,CASREGTGVAFF
NA,TRBV7-2,CASRAGSWEKLFF
NA,TRBV27,CASSFTAGSGANVLTF
NA,TRBV7-6,CASSLGALGLETQYF
NA,TRBV7-7,CASGNLGQGYEKLFF
NA,TRBV7-2,CASSLSAGGHEQYF
once,TRBV2,CASRTGSTDTQYF
NA,TRBV7-2,CASSLGDRGGEQYF